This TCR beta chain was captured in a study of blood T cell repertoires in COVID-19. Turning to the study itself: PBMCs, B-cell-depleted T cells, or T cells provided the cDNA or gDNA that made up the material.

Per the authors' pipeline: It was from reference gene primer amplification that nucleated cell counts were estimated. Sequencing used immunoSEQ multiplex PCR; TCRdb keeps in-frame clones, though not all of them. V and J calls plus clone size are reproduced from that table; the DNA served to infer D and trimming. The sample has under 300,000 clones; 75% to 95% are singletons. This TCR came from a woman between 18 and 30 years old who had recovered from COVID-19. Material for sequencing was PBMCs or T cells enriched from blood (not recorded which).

The CDR3 region has the DNA TGTGCCAGCAGCCCAAAAGGGGGGGGGCGGACTGAAGCTTTCTTT. Translation: CASSPKGGGRTEAFF. The chain is built from TRBV7-2 and TRBJ1-1; a possible D gene is TRBD1 (6 bases). The CDR3 consists of 15 residues. In germline, CDR1 is SGHTA, CDR2 FQGNSA. The V and J ends lost 5 bases and 5 bases respectively, with 18 bases between them.